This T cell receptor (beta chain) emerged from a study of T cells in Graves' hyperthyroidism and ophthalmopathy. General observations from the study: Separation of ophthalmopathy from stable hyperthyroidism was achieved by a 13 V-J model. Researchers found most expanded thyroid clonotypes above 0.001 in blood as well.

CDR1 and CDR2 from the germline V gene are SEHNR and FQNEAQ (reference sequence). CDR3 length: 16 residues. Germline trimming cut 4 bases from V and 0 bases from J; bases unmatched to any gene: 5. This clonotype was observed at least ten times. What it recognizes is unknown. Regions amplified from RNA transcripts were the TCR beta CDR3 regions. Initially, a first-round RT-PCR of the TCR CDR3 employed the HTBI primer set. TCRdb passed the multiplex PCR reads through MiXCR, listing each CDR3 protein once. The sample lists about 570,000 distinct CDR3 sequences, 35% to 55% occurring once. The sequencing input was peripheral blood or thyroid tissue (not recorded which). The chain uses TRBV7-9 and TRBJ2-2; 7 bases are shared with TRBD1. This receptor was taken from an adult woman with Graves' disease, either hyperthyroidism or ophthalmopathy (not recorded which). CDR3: CASSSGGQPNTGELFF. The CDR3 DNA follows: TGTGCCAGCAGCTCAGGGGGACAGCCGAACACCGGGGAGCTGTTTTTT.